One and the same sample provided the 24 T cell receptor beta chains below, sequenced in a study of blood T cell repertoires in COVID-19. Clones were read by immunoSEQ multiplex PCR, and TCRdb kept only the in-frame ones, dropping some. Here the sample spans 200,000 to 250,000 clones, around 90% being singletons. The material sequenced was peripheral blood. The receptor source for this set is a man older than 75 with acute or convalescent COVID-19.

This chain connects TRBV7-9 to TRBJ2-3; 10 nucleotides align to TRBD2. The CDR3 loop spans 16 amino acids. With V trimmed by 6 bases and J by 2 bases, 8 bases remained unmatched. Per the germline V gene, CDR1 is SEHNR and CDR2 is FQNEAQ (reference sequence). The CDR3 DNA is TGTGCCAGCAGGTCACTACTAGCGGGATCCACAGATACGCAGTATTTT. It translates to CASRSLLAGSTDTQYF.

The count of this clone is one. The chain employs TRBV18 and TRBJ2-5; no definite D call. The V end was cut by 5 bases, the J end by 0 bases, with 7 bases between. Germline V gives CDR1 KGHSH, CDR2 LQKENI. This CDR3 has 13 residues. In DNA form, the CDR3 reads TGTGCCAGCTCAGAACTGTACCAAGAGACCCAGTACTTC. Translating gives CASSELYQETQYF.

The sample holds a few counts of this clone. The rearrangement links TRBV6-6 to TRBJ1-1, with D uncertain. Germline CDR1 and CDR2: MNHNY and SVGAGI (reference sequence). V lost 11 bases to trimming and J lost 1 base, with 11 bases between them. The CDR3 loop spans 12 amino acids. The CDR3 sequence: CASVIRNTEAFF. The CDR3 nucleotides are TGTGCCTCGGTTATTCGGAACACTGAAGCTTTCTTT.

V is TRBV6-5 and J is TRBJ2-5, with 7 bases lining up with TRBD1. CDR3 length: 14 amino acids. From germline, CDR1 is MNHEY and CDR2 SVGAGI. V was pared by 3 bases and J by 3 bases, with 4 bases of the junction left unmatched. CDR3 region: CASSYSGTEETQYF. DNA for the CDR3: TGTGCCAGCAGTTATTCCGGGACAGAAGAGACCCAGTACTTC.

The chain links TRBV12-5 to TRBJ2-3; 11 bases fit TRBD2. Germline CDR1 and CDR2: LGHNT and FRNRAP. The CDR3 totals 17 residues. The J segment lost 2 bases and the V segment lost 1 base, leaving 5 bases of the junction unmatched. The CDR3 region is CASGLARLAGFTDTQYF. The CDR3 DNA sequence: TGTGCTAGTGGTTTGGCCCGACTAGCGGGATTCACAGATACGCAGTATTTT.

The genes are TRBV5-1 and TRBJ2-3; TRBD2 matches 8 bases. The V gene end was trimmed by 0 bases and the J gene end by 3 bases; junction bases not matched to a gene: 3. Per germline, CDR1 SGHRS and CDR2 YFSETQ. CDR3 length: 15 amino acids. The CDR3 DNA is TGCGCCAGCAGCTTGGACCCGGGGGGGACAGATACGCAGTATTTT. Translated, it gives CASSLDPGGTDTQYF. The full variable domain, with the rest looked up from reference TRBV5-1 and TRBJ2-3, is KAGVTQTPRYLIKTRGQQVTLSCSPISGHRSVSWYQQTPGQGLQFLFEYFSETQRNKGNFPGRFSGRQFSNSRSEMNVSTLELGDSALYLCASSLDPGGTDTQYFGPGTRLTVL.

This clone is a singleton in its sample. CDR3 DNA: TGCGCCAGCAGCCAAGGACACCTTAATGAAAAACTGTTTTTT. As protein: CASSQGHLNEKLFF. This rearrangement joins TRBV4-1 to TRBJ1-4; D remains unclear. Germline lookup yields CDR1 MGHRA and CDR2 YSYEKL. The length of the CDR3 is 14 residues. V was clipped by 1 base and J by 4 bases, with 7 bases between them.

The rearrangement joins TRBV6-2 or TRBV6-3 to TRBJ1-2, with D maybe TRBD1 (5 bases). Germline CDR1 is MNHEY and CDR2 is SVGEGT. CDR3 size: 16 residues. V was cut by 2 bases and J by 0 bases, with 13 bases left in between. CDR3 loop: CASSYRQTSANYGYTF. CDR3 DNA sequence: TGTGCCAGCAGTTACAGACAGACGTCAGCTAACTATGGCTACACCTTC.

The genes are TRBV4-3 and TRBJ1-2, with a tentative D call TRBD1 (5 bases). The CDR3 length is 15 residues. Germline-derived CDR1 and CDR2 are LGHNA and YSLEER. V was cut by 0 bases and J by 2 bases, with 10 bases left in between. The CDR3 sequence is CASSQERRGNYGYTF. The CDR3 nucleotides read TGCGCCAGCAGCCAAGAAAGGAGGGGCAACTATGGCTACACCTTC.

This chain links TRBV7-9 with TRBJ2-5, with D possibly being TRBD1 (5 bases). V was shortened by 0 bases and J by 5 bases, with 13 bases between the two germline ends. This CDR3 contains 15 residues. CDR1 SEHNR and CDR2 FQNEAQ come from the germline V gene (reference sequence). CDR3: CASSLASAGWETQYF. CDR3 DNA: TGTGCCAGCAGCTTAGCATCCGCAGGGTGGGAGACCCAGTACTTC. Full variable domain (outside the CDR3, taken from reference TRBV7-9 and TRBJ2-5): DTGVSQNPRHKITKRGQNVTFRCDPISEHNRLYWYRQTLGQGPEFLTYFQNEAQLEKSRLLSDRFSAERPKGSFSTLEIQRTEQGDSAMYLCASSLASAGWETQYFGPGTRLLVL.

The gene calls are TRBV5-1 and TRBJ1-4, with TRBD1 matching 7 bases. Trimming took 5 bases from V and 0 from J; bases not matched to a gene: 10. Per germline, CDR1 SGHRS and CDR2 YFSETQ. The length of the CDR3 is 17 residues. The CDR3 reads CASRPGPGGPTNEKLFF. The CDR3 region has the DNA TGCGCCAGCAGACCTGGCCCAGGGGGGCCAACTAATGAAAAACTGTTTTTT.

The V gene is TRBV5-6, the J gene TRBJ1-3, with a tentative D call TRBD1 (6 bases). V lost 1 base and J lost 2, with 16 bases in between. The CDR3 has 17 amino acids. Germline assignment: CDR1 SGHDT and CDR2 YYEEEE. CDR3 residues: CASSLLMVGGAGNTIYF. Written as DNA, the CDR3 is TGTGCCAGCAGCTTGTTAATGGTAGGGGGAGCTGGAAACACCATATATTTT.

The V call is TRBV4-2, the J call TRBJ1-5; the D is unclear. The length of the CDR3 is 13 residues. The V and J ends lost 1 base and 5 bases respectively, with 6 bases between them. The V gene's germline CDR1 is LGHNA and CDR2 YNFKEQ. Here the CDR3 DNA reads TGTGCCAGCAGCCAAGCGGTCGATCAGCCCCAGCATTTT. Encoded protein: CASSQAVDQPQHF.

The V and J genes are TRBV7-2 and TRBJ1-6, with D possibly being TRBD1 (6 bases). Germline V gene sequence: CDR1 SGHTA, CDR2 FQGNSA. This CDR3 has 12 amino acids. Trimming took off 2 bases at V and 16 bases at J, with 12 bases between the two ends. The CDR3 sequence is CASSLFRDKLHF. Here the CDR3 DNA reads TGTGCCAGCAGCTTATTCCGGGACAAACTCCACTTT. Filled out from reference TRBV7-2 and TRBJ1-6, the complete variable domain reads GAGVSQSPSNKVTEKGKDVELRCDPISGHTALYWYRQSLGQGLEFLIYFQGNSAPDKSGLPSDRFSAERTGGSVSTLTIQRTQQEDSAVYLCASSLFRDKLHFGNGTRLTVT.

The gene calls are TRBV2 and TRBJ2-4; 7 bases are a match to TRBD2. Trimming at V came to 3 bases and at J to 8 bases, leaving 7 bases not matched to a gene. Germline V gene lookup returns CDR1 SNHLY and CDR2 FYNNEI. This CDR3 is built from 14 residues. This chain's CDR3 is CASSDRGGPDIQYF. In DNA form, the CDR3 reads TGTGCCAGCAGTGATAGGGGAGGGCCCGACATTCAGTACTTC.

The gene calls are TRBV3-1 (or the pseudogene TRBV3-2) and TRBJ2-2; TRBD2 is a possible D gene (5 bases). Trimming took off 0 bases at V and 6 bases at J, with 14 bases between the two ends. Looked up from germline, CDR1 is LGHDT and CDR2 is YNNKEL (reference sequence). The CDR3 has 16 residues. CDR3 coding DNA: TGTGCCAGCAGCCAAGAGGGAGCAGGCTTCGCCGGGGAGCTGTTTTTT. Its protein is CASSQEGAGFAGELFF.

This chain links TRBV5-4 with TRBJ1-2, with no clear D. CDR1 SGHNT and CDR2 YYREEE come from the germline V gene (reference sequence). CDR3 length: 11 residues. The V end was cut by 3 bases, the J end by 9 bases, with 9 bases between. For the CDR3, the DNA is TGTGCCAGCAGCTCGAGGGTGAGCTACACCTTC. Translating it yields CASSSRVSYTF.

This clone was observed a single time. V gene TRBV5-8 combines with J gene TRBJ2-7; possible D gene TRBD2, 6 bases. The germline V gene has CDR1 SGHTS and CDR2 YDEGEE. There are 15 residues in the CDR3. The ends were cut back, 0 bases at V and 0 bases at J, with 10 bases in the middle. The DNA for the CDR3 is TGTGCCAGCAGCTTGGGCGGGATGAGCTCCTACGAGCAGTACTTC. It translates to CASSLGGMSSYEQYF.

The table lists this clone with a count of one. V and J are TRBV19 and TRBJ2-3; a weak D match, TRBD2 (7 bases). Looked up from germline, CDR1 is LNHDA and CDR2 is SQIVND (reference sequence). This CDR3 region has 14 residues. V gave up 4 bases and J gave up 0 bases, with 8 bases separating them. CDR3 protein: CASSTGGSTDTQYF. CDR3 nucleotides: TGTGCCAGTAGTACGGGGGGCAGCACAGATACGCAGTATTTT.

There are a few counts of this clone. This chain uses TRBV6-5 with TRBJ1-1; D unclear. Germline values: CDR1 MNHEY, CDR2 SVGAGI. V shed 8 bases and J shed 0 bases, with 7 bases lying between them. The CDR3 is 12 residues long. CDR3 residues: CASAGLNTEAFF. In DNA form, the CDR3 reads TGTGCCAGCGCCGGTTTGAACACTGAAGCTTTCTTT.

This clone was found a few times. This rearrangement joins TRBV29-1 to TRBJ1-1, with D unresolved. The V end lost 3 bases, the J end lost 4 bases, and 12 bases lay between the germline ends. Germline values: CDR1 SQVTM, CDR2 ANQGSEA. This CDR3 contains 13 residues. Here the CDR3 reads CSVDGGSVTEAFF. As DNA, the CDR3 is TGCAGCGTTGATGGCGGAAGTGTCACTGAAGCTTTCTTT.

The gene calls are TRBV2 and TRBJ2-1; D is possibly TRBD2 (5 bases). The germline V and J ends were trimmed by 6 bases and 4 bases, with 10 bases remaining between them. The CDR3 length is 13 residues. Germline V gene lookup returns CDR1 SNHLY and CDR2 FYNNEI. The chain's CDR3 is CASREDGYNEQFF. The CDR3 DNA is TGTGCCAGCAGGGAGGACGGTTACAATGAGCAGTTCTTC.

The chain has TRBV29-1 and TRBJ1-1; perhaps TRBD1 as D (6 bases). The germline CDR1 and CDR2 sequences are SQVTM and ANQGSEA. There are 13 residues in the CDR3. This chain's CDR3 is CTAKGGLNTEAFF. The CDR3, as DNA: TGCACCGCCAAAGGGGGATTAAACACTGAAGCTTTCTTT.

The V call is TRBV7-9, the J call TRBJ2-7; 11 positions match TRBD2. This CDR3 has 15 residues. Germline CDR1 SEHNR, CDR2 FQNEAQ (reference sequence). Trimming cost V 5 bases and J 3 bases; bases outside gene matches: 6. CDR3 nucleotide sequence: TGTGCCAGCAGCGACGGGACTAGCGGATACTACGAGCAGTACTTC. This sequence encodes CASSDGTSGYYEQYF.